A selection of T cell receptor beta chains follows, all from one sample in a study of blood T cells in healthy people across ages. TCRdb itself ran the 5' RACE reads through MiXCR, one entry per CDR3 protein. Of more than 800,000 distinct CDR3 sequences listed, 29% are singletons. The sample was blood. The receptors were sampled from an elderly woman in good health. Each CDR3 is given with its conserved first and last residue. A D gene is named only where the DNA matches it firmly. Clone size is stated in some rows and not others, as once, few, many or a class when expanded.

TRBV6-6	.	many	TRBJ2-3	TGTGCCAGCACCCCTGGGGGATGGGCAGATACGCAGTATTTT	CASTPGGWADTQYF
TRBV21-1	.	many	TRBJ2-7	TGTGCCAGCAGCAAAGGGTCGCGGGGGGCCTACTACGAGCAGTACTTC	CASSKGSRGAYYEQYF
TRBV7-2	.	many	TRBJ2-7	TGTGCCAGCAGCCTCCGGGACACGAGCGAGCAGTACTTC	CASSLRDTSEQYF
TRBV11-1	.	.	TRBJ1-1	TGTGCCAGCAGCTTAGCGCAGGACAGAAGAGACCGCACTGAAGCTTTCTTT	CASSLAQDRRDRTEAFF
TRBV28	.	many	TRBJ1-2	TGTGCCAGCAGTTCCGGGACTAACTATGGCTACACCTTC	CASSSGTNYGYTF
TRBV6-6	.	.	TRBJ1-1	TGTGCCAGCGTCCCAGGGACAATGAACACTGAAGCTTTCTTT	CASVPGTMNTEAFF
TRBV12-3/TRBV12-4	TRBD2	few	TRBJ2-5	TGTGCCAGCAGTAGTAGCGGGGGAGGAGAGGCCCAGTACTTC	CASSSSGGGEAQYF
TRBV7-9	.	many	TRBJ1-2	TGTGCCAGCAGCCGTACAGGGTTTCGCTATGGCTACACCTTC	CASSRTGFRYGYTF
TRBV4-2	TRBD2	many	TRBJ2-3	TGTGCCAGCAGCCAAGATTTGGCGGGGGGGCTCAAGGGTGCAGATACGCAGTATTTT	CASSQDLAGGLKGADTQYF
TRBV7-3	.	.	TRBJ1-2	TGTGCCAGCAGCTTCGAACACTTCTATGGCTACACCTTC	CASSFEHFYGYTF
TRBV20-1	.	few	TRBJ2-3	TGCAGTGCTAGCGACACCCTAAGCACAGATACGCAGTATTTT	CSASDTLSTDTQYF
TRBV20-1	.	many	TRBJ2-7	TGCAGTGCTTTAGGACCGGGACGGACTTACGAGCAGTACTTC	CSALGPGRTYEQYF
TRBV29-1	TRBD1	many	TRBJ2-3	TGCAGCGCCGATAGGGCGACAGGGTCAGATACGCAGTATTTT	CSADRATGSDTQYF
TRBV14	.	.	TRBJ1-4	TGTGCCAGCAGCCTCCTCCGGGGAGGAGAAAGTCAACTGTTTTTT	CASSLLRGGESQLFF
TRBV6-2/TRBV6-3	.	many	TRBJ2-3	TGTGCCAGCAGGCTTATCGGGGGCACAGATACGCAGTATTTT	CASRLIGGTDTQYF
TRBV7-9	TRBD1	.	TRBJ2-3	TGTGCCAGCAACTTAGTCCCGACAGGGACAGATACGCAGTATTTT	CASNLVPTGTDTQYF
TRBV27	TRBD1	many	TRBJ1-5	TGTGCCAGCAGTCCAGGACAGGGGATCAATCAGCCCCAGCATTTT	CASSPGQGINQPQHF
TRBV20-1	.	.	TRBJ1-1	TGCAGTGCTGGACAACTTGACACTGAAGCTTTCTTT	CSAGQLDTEAFF
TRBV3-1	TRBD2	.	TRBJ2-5	TGTGCCGGCAACCCCCTTACACGGGGACTAGCGGGGCGCCAAGAGACCCAGTACTTC	CAGNPLTRGLAGRQETQYF
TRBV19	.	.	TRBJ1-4	TGTGCCAGTAGTGCGGGACTTGCAACTAATGAAAAACCGTTTTTT	CASSAGLATNEKPFF
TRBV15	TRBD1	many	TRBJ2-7	TGTGCCACCAGCCTCGGGACAGGGGGCAATTGGGAGCAGTACTTC	CATSLGTGGNWEQYF
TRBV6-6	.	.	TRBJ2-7	TGTGCCAGCAGTTACGACATACGGGAGATCCAGTACTTC	CASSYDIREIQYF
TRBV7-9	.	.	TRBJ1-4	TGTGCCAGCAGCTTATTGATCAGGGCCGACTTCGAGGCGGATGAAAAACGGTTTTTT	CASSLLIRADFEADEKRFF
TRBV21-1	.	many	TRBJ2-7	TGTGCCAGCAGCCTCCGAGCTCAGGGAGTATACGAGCAGTACTTC	CASSLRAQGVYEQYF
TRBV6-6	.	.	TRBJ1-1	TGTGCCCACGGACAGAGGCTGAACACTGAAGCTTTCTTT	CAHGQRLNTEAFF
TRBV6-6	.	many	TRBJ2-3	TGTGCCAGCAAAGGCTGGGACACAGATACGCAGTATTTT	CASKGWDTDTQYF
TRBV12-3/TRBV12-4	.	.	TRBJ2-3	TGTGCCAGCAGCCCGGGAGTCCTCACAGATATGGAATATTTT	CASSPGVLTDMEYF
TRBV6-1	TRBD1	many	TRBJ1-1	TGTGCCAGCAGTCTAGCGGGGACAGGGATAGGCACTGAAGCTTTCTTT	CASSLAGTGIGTEAFF
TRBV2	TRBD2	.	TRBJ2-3	TGTGCCAGCAGAGAACTAGCGGTGCACACAGATACGCAGTATTTT	CASRELAVHTDTQYF
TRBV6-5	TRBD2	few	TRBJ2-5	TGTGCCAGCAGGACTAGCGGGGGGGATGAGCAGTACTTC	CASRTSGGDEQYF